The clone carrying this T cell receptor beta chain appeared many times. This specimen comes from a study of early T cells in non-severe SARS-CoV-2 infection. This CDR3 comprises 18 residues. Germline CDR1 SGHNT, CDR2 YYREEE (reference sequence). V gave up 0 bases and J gave up 3 bases; unmatched junction bases: 13. TCRdb used MiXCR to reprocess the 5' RACE reads, holding one entry per CDR3 protein. In the table there are about 77,000 distinct CDR3 sequences, 5% of which are singletons. The sample here was whole blood, taken at baseline. This chain links TRBV5-4 with TRBJ2-3; 7 bases agree with TRBD2. The TCR comes from an adult who was a healthcare worker with PCR-confirmed SARS-CoV-2 infection or an uninfected control (not recorded which). This CDR3 reads CASSLGLAGRGRTDTQYF. In DNA, the CDR3 is TGTGCCAGCAGCTTGGGACTAGCAGGAAGGGGTCGGACAGATACGCAGTATTTT. Drawing the rest from reference TRBV5-4 and TRBJ2-3, the complete variable domain is ETGVTQSPTHLIKTRGQQVTLRCSSQSGHNTVSWYQQALGQGPQFIFQYYREEENGRGNFPPRFSGLQFPNYSSELNVNALELDDSALYLCASSLGLAGRGRTDTQYFGPGTRLTVL.